Sequencing of this T cell receptor (beta chain) was carried out in a study of cytomegalovirus exposure and HLA in healthy donors. General study results and limits: Because they were indistinguishable, some V segments, including TRBV6-2 and TRBV6-3, were excluded. Previous analysis showed most TCR beta V segments were productive about 87% or about 30% of the time.

Germline loops: CDR1 MGHRA, CDR2 YSYEKL. Trimming stripped 2 bases from V and 2 bases from J, with 13 bases between. The CDR3 spans 15 residues. The PCR employed 60 Vbeta primers together with 13 Jbeta primers. Here immunoSEQ multiplex PCR was the method, and the copy in TCRdb shows in-frame clones only, minus some. The sample contains 100,000 to 130,000 clones, more than 75% of which appear only once. A note on this clone: Its target is unknown.

The genes are TRBV4-1 and TRBJ2-7, with D perhaps matching TRBD2 (5 bases). The receptor comes from a young man in good health and CMV-seropositive. Sample: PBMCs. The CDR3 here is CASSQTRTRAYEQYF. DNA for the CDR3: TGCGCCAGCAGCCAAACCAGGACGCGGGCCTACGAGCAGTACTTC.